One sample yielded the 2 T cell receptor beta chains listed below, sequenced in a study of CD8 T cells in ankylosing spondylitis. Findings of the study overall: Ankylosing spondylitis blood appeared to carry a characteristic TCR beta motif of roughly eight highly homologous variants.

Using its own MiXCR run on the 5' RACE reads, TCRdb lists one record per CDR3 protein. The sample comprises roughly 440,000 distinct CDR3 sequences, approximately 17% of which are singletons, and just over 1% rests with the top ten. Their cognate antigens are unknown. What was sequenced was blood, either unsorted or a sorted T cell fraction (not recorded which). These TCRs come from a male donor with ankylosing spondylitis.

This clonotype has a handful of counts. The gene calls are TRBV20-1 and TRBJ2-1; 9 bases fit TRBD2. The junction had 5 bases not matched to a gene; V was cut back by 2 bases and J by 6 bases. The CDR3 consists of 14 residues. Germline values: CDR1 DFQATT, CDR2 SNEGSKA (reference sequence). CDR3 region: CSARIAGVGNEQFF. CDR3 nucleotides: TGCAGTGCTAGAATAGCGGGAGTCGGCAATGAGCAGTTCTTC.

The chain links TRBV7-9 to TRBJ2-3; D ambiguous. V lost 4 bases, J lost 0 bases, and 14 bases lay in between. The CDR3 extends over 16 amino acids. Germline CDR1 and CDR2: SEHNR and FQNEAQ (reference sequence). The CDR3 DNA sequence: TGTGCCAGCAGCTCCCTAGAGAGCTCTAGCACAGATACGCAGTATTTT. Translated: CASSSLESSSTDTQYF. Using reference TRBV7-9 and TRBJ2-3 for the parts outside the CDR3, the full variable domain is DTGVSQNPRHKITKRGQNVTFRCDPISEHNRLYWYRQTLGQGPEFLTYFQNEAQLEKSRLLSDRFSAERPKGSFSTLEIQRTEQGDSAMYLCASSSLESSSTDTQYFGPGTRLTVL.